A selection of T cell receptor beta chains follows, all from one sample in a study of shared clonotypes between healthy human individuals. Profiled with immunoSEQ multiplex PCR; TCRdb holds only in-frame clones, not every one. The sample yields some 1.4 million clones, roughly 95% seen once. Material: naive CD4+ T cells sorted from blood. All receptors derive from a man aged 25 to 40 in good health. Both conserved end residues are part of each CDR3. Each record gives: clone size, D gene, V gene, J gene, CDR3 protein, CDR3 DNA. A D gene is named only where the DNA matches it firmly. Only part of the rows carry a size: once, few, many, or a class if the clone is expanded.

NA	TRBD2	TRBV10-3	TRBJ2-3	CAISDRKGRELSLRTDTQYF	TGTGCCATCAGTGACCGCAAGGGGCGGGAGCTATCCCTACGCACAGATACGCAGTATTTT
NA	TRBD2	TRBV7-7	TRBJ2-1	CASSSLRHSGKRSYNEQFF	TGTGCCAGCAGCTCGCTGAGACATAGCGGGAAAAGGTCCTACAATGAGCAGTTCTTC
NA	TRBD2	TRBV7-2	TRBJ2-7	CASSFSSGLPYEQYF	TGTGCCAGCAGCTTTAGTAGCGGGCTACCCTACGAGCAGTACTTC
once	NA	TRBV6-1	TRBJ1-1	CATLSRGGWNTEAFF	TGTGCCACCCTGAGCCGGGGGGGATGGAACACTGAAGCTTTCTTT
once	NA	TRBV19	TRBJ1-1	CASSIWSGGANTEAFF	TGTGCCAGTAGTATTTGGAGCGGGGGCGCAAACACTGAAGCTTTCTTT
NA	NA	TRBV28	TRBJ1-5	CASSPRGWGIFSNQPQHF	TGTGCCAGCAGTCCAAGGGGCTGGGGGATATTCAGCAATCAGCCCCAGCATTTT
NA	NA	TRBV5-1	TRBJ2-2	CASSLDPTGTGELFF	TGCGCCAGCAGCTTGGACCCCACAGGCACCGGGGAGCTGTTTTTT
NA	NA	TRBV10-1	TRBJ2-7	CASSDGSYEQYF	TGCGCCAGCAGTGATGGTTCCTACGAGCAGTACTTC
NA	TRBD2	TRBV27	TRBJ2-2	CASRGLAGINTGELFF	TGTGCCAGCCGCGGACTAGCGGGAATTAACACCGGGGAGCTGTTTTTT
NA	NA	TRBV7-2	TRBJ2-1	CASSLPSSYNEQFF	TGTGCCAGCAGCTTACCTAGCAGTTACAATGAGCAGTTCTTC
NA	NA	TRBV11-2	TRBJ2-2	CASSLVGGRENTGELFF	TGTGCCAGCAGCTTAGTCGGTGGCAGGGAGAACACCGGGGAGCTGTTTTTT
NA	TRBD1	TRBV28	TRBJ2-7	CASGQAYEQYF	TGTGCCAGTGGACAGGCCTACGAGCAGTACTTC
NA	TRBD2	TRBV18	TRBJ2-7	CASSLAGALISYEQYF	TGTGCCAGCTCACTAGCGGGAGCCCTAATCTCCTACGAGCAGTACTTC
NA	NA	TRBV4-1	TRBJ1-5	CASSQDSGEVQPQHF	TGCGCCAGCAGCCAAGATTCGGGGGAAGTTCAGCCCCAGCATTTT
NA	TRBD1	TRBV18	TRBJ2-7	CASSPGQGLPYEQYF	TGTGCCAGCTCACCGGGACAGGGGCTACCCTACGAGCAGTACTTC
NA	NA	TRBV30	TRBJ1-1	CAWSVMSANTEAFF	TGTGCCTGGAGTGTCATGTCAGCGAACACTGAAGCTTTCTTT
NA	NA	TRBV2	TRBJ2-1	CASIEATRVYSYNEQFF	TGTGCCAGCATTGAGGCAACGAGGGTCTACTCCTACAATGAGCAGTTCTTC
NA	TRBD2	TRBV10-2	TRBJ2-3	CASSPGGGDTQYF	TGCGCCAGCAGTCCGGGGGGGGGAGATACGCAGTATTTT
NA	NA	TRBV6-5	TRBJ2-5	CASSYGRSGTGTQYF	TGTGCCAGCAGTTACGGGAGAAGCGGGACAGGGACCCAGTACTTC
NA	TRBD2	TRBV30	TRBJ2-1	CAWSNELVAGRGNEQFF	TGTGCCTGGAGTAATGAGTTGGTAGCGGGACGGGGGAATGAGCAGTTCTTC
once	NA	TRBV10-3	TRBJ2-7	CAISETDRGEQYF	TGTGCCATCAGTGAGACAGACCGGGGGGAGCAGTACTTC
NA	NA	TRBV2	TRBJ2-3	CASSDPGASTDTQYF	TGTGCCAGCTCTGATCCGGGGGCCAGCACAGATACGCAGTATTTT
NA	TRBD1	TRBV2	TRBJ2-7	CASSPRQGSREQYF	TGTGCCAGCAGTCCGAGACAGGGCTCCCGGGAGCAGTACTTC
NA	NA	TRBV21-1	TRBJ1-2	CASRLGGAWGYTF	TGTGCCAGCAGGTTGGGAGGGGCGTGGGGCTACACCTTC
NA	NA	TRBV29-1	TRBJ2-5	CSVGWGRETQYF	TGCAGCGTTGGATGGGGTAGAGAGACCCAGTACTTC
NA	TRBD2	TRBV7-2	TRBJ2-3	CASSRPAGGPAVTQYF	TGTGCCAGCAGCCGACCAGCGGGAGGGCCTGCAGTCACGCAGTATTTT
NA	TRBD1	TRBV9	TRBJ2-7	CASSVAPGTGGYEQYF	TGTGCCAGCAGCGTAGCCCCCGGGACAGGGGGATACGAGCAGTACTTC
few	TRBD2	TRBV9	TRBJ2-7	CASSVGTSGYEQYF	TGTGCCAGCAGCGTAGGGACTAGCGGCTACGAGCAGTACTTC